This T cell receptor beta chain is drawn from a study of T-cell reconstitution after alpha-beta-depleted transplantation in children. Researchers prepared the TCRbeta library using unique molecular identifiers, the study reports. TCRdb independently ran MiXCR on the PCR reads; one entry per CDR3 protein. This sample yields 200,000 to 250,000 distinct CDR3 sequences, of which around 12% are seen a single time; roughly 2.8% belongs to the top ten. From germline, CDR1 is SGHAT and CDR2 FQNNGV. V lost 2 bases, J lost 0 bases, and 11 bases lay in between. The CDR3 spans 16 residues. The genes are TRBV11-2 and TRBJ1-5; D gene ambiguous. This TCR derives from a human donor who donated a stem cell graft to a child with acute lymphoblastic leukemia. This specimen consisted of PBMCs from the stem cell graft donor, obtained from the stem cell graft. The CDR3 loop reads CASSLTAGYSNQPQHF. The CDR3 DNA is TGTGCCAGCAGCTTAACGGCCGGGTATAGCAATCAGCCCCAGCATTTT.